A selection of T cell receptor beta chains follows, all from one sample in a study of cytomegalovirus exposure and HLA in healthy donors. Some clones are missing from TCRdb's copy, which holds only in-frame ones; the method was immunoSEQ multiplex PCR. The table lists around 150,000 clones, less than 90% of them singletons, with under 7% in the top ten. The sequenced sample consisted of PBMCs. Receptors originate from a woman in her 30s in good health and CMV-seronegative. The CDR3 runs from the conserved cysteine through the conserved F or W. Fields, in order: CDR3 DNA, CDR3 protein, V gene, J gene, D gene, clone size. The D gene is left open where the match is weak. Size values are once, few and many counts, or a class for expanded clones, and some rows have none.

TGTGCCAGCGTGAAGGGAGCTGAGCAGTTCTTC	CASVKGAEQFF	TRBV5-6	TRBJ2-1	NA	once
TGTGCCAGCAGTGTTGGCGGCAGGGAATCGGGGGAGACCCAGTACTTC	CASSVGGRESGETQYF	TRBV2	TRBJ2-5	NA	few
TGCGCCAGCAGCCAAGATCTAAGCGGGAGGGCCGGATTTTCGGATGAGCAGTTCTTC	CASSQDLSGRAGFSDEQFF	TRBV4-1	TRBJ2-1	TRBD2	NA
TGTGCCATCAGAGACGGCAGGGGGCCGATGGGGACAGATACGCAGTATTTT	CAIRDGRGPMGTDTQYF	TRBV10-3	TRBJ2-3	TRBD1	NA
TGTGCCAGCAGCGTAGATCCGGGTTTGAACACCGGGGAGCTGTTTTTT	CASSVDPGLNTGELFF	TRBV9	TRBJ2-2	NA	NA
TGTGCCAGCAGTCTGGGGACAGCACCCAAAAACATTCAGTACTTC	CASSLGTAPKNIQYF	TRBV6-6	TRBJ2-4	TRBD1	NA
TGTGCCAGCTCACGGACAGCCGCCTACGAGCAGTACTTC	CASSRTAAYEQYF	TRBV18	TRBJ2-7	NA	NA
TGTGCCAGCAGCCTAAGGTACGAGCAGTACTTC	CASSLRYEQYF	TRBV28	TRBJ2-7	NA	few
TGTGCCAGCAGCCTAGGGGATCAGCCCCAGCATTTT	CASSLGDQPQHF	TRBV7-9	TRBJ1-5	NA	NA
TGTGCCAGCAGTGCCTCACAGGGCAATCAGCCCCAGCATTTT	CASSASQGNQPQHF	TRBV6-1	TRBJ1-5	NA	few